The clone carrying this T cell receptor (beta chain) was counted ten times or more. The antigen remains unidentified. Investigators prepared the TCR beta libraries by applying iRepertoire HTBI primers and Arm-PCR of CDR3 regions. TCRdb analysed the multiplex PCR reads with MiXCR anew, one entry per CDR3 protein. The sample records about 620,000 distinct CDR3 sequences, about 16% being singletons. The time point: newly diagnosed GD, antithyroid drugs for less than 3 months. Preparation of the TCR library used RNA extracted from PBMCs. The data are from a study of regulatory T cells in long-lasting Graves disease. Study conclusions and caveats: Persistent patients shared more public clonotypes (about 3,000) than newly diagnosed patients (about 1,000).

These data were likewise used in another study, on T cells in Graves' hyperthyroidism and ophthalmopathy. Turning to that study: Thyroid ultrasound, orbital computed tomography, clinical symptoms, and serum thyroxine and TRAb underpinned diagnoses.

This receptor was obtained from a woman aged 25 to 39 with Graves disease. This material consisted of peripheral blood mononuclear cells (PBMCs), taken at new diagnosis, from a patient treated with antithyroid drugs.

The CDR3 is CASMKTSVVTTGELFF. As DNA, the CDR3 is TGTGCCAGCATGAAGACTAGCGTCGTGACTACCGGGGAGCTGTTTTTT. The rearrangement uses TRBV6-1 and TRBJ2-2, with 8 positions matching TRBD2. The germline V gene has CDR1 MNHNS and CDR2 SASEGT. V dropped 7 bases and J dropped 5; count of bases not matched to a gene: 12. The CDR3 extends over 16 amino acids.